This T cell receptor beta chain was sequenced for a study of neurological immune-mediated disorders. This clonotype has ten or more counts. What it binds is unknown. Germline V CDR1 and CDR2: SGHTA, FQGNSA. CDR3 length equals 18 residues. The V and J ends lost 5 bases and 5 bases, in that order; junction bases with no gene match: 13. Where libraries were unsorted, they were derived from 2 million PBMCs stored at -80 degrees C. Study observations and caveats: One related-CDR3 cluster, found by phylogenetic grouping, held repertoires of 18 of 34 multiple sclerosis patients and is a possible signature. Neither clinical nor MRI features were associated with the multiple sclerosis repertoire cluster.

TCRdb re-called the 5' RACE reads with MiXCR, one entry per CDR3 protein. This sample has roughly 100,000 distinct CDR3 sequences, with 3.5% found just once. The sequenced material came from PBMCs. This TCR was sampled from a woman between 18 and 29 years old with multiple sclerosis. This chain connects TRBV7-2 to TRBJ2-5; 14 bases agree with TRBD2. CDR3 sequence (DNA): TGTGCCAGCAGCCCTGGGACTAGCGGGAGCCTCCGAGGGGAGACCCAGTACTTC. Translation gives CASSPGTSGSLRGETQYF.